This T cell receptor beta chain was identified in a study of T cell responses to AZD1222 COVID-19 vaccine (dated by TCRdb to the early 2020s). Regarding the study in general: AZD1222 recipients with second doses at about 4 weeks or about 12 weeks were pooled, because spike-specific TCR depth and breadth did not differ between schedules. TCR sequencing was performed for roughly 250 trial participants, of whom roughly 200 were given two doses of AZD1222 and around 26 were given two doses of MenACWY control vaccine. Trial participants were enrolled into age subgroups of 18-55, 56-69 and 70-plus years, which contained about 150, 27 and 61 TCR-sequenced participants, respectively. Study-wide conclusions, independent of this receptor: CD4 TCRs associated with the vaccine covered the entire spike protein, and the dominant responses were in regions 160-218 and 743-854. Only five to seven AZD1222 recipients were SARS-CoV-2 seropositive at baseline, limiting conclusions about previously exposed vaccinees. Epitopes outside the regions mutated in the B.1.351 and B.1.1.7 variants were reportedly recognized by nearly half of the unique spike-specific TCRs. The 56-69-year group was small, and its depth increase did not reach significance, likely because of low power. Because no samples from the day 14 peak response were available, repertoires could be characterized only after the peak T cell response. After two AZD1222 doses, spike-specific TCR breadth and depth were significantly higher than at day 0 and than in MenACWY recipients. Participants were mostly white British, with more females than males. The authors suggested clonal diversity may have been underestimated.

The time point label corresponds to: baseline before first vaccination. The vaccinee samples were drawn from two UK trials, COV001 and COV002, one of which was a single-blind randomized controlled phase 2/3 trial testing AZD1222 (ChAdOx1 nCoV-19) in healthy adults. For TCRbeta chain sequencing, PBMC samples from trial participants were taken at day 0 and at day 28 after the second dose. To note about this clone: It lacks a known antigen. It has no much larger one-base neighbor in the sample; base qualities were not kept.

The CDR3 regions of human TCRbeta chains were subjected to immunosequencing. From the authors' description of their analysis: TCRs in the repertoires were compared against a reference library of SARS-CoV-2-specific TCRs that had been generated with the MIRA antigen-specificity platform. Breadth was defined as the fraction of unique TCRs that were SARS-CoV-2-associated, and depth was defined as the fraction of total T cells that were SARS-CoV-2-associated. Using the MIRA data, every spike-specific TCR was mapped to the spike region that the TCR reacted to and assigned to either a CD4 or a CD8 class. Log10-transformed breadth and depth values were compared by one-way ANOVA with Sidak's multiple comparisons tests. As stored in TCRdb, this immuneACCESS dataset retains in-frame rearrangements with V and J assigned. A fraction of the clones does not appear; measured against another copy, unresolved V genes explain less than half of the discrepancy, and the remainder lacks a known reason. The DNA gave D and trimming, while V, J and clone size come from that table. This sample comprises some 150,000 clones, approximately 88% of them detected only once. The ten biggest clones cover more than 13% of the sample.

Trimming costs V 5 bases and J 0 bases, and their ends lie 11 bases apart. The CDR3, from cysteine to phenylalanine, totals 15 residues. Just the 45-base CDR3 DNA is kept, in frame starting at base 1. The CDR1 and CDR2 encoded by the germline V gene are SGHRS and YFSETQ. The sequences come from peripheral blood, collected on day 0 of AZD1222 vaccination. The clonotype was recovered from an adult in good health. The sequence is built from TRBV5-1 and TRBJ2-2; the D gene cannot be resolved reliably. Here the CDR3 is given as CASSFSFANTGELFF. The DNA sequence is as follows: TGCGCCAGCAGTTTCTCCTTTGCGAACACCGGGGAGCTGTTTTTT.